This TCR beta chain stems from a study of metastatic and nonmetastatic thyroid tumors. Study summary: Malignant and benign thyroid patients had repertoires compared in peripheral blood and tumor or nodule tissue.

Findings and limits, study-wide: Significantly higher TCR beta diversity was reportedly seen in malignant thyroid tumors than benign nodules, in blood and tumor.

TCRdb recomputed clones from the PCR reads via MiXCR. The table records under 55,000 clones, under 20% of them present only once. All patients were untreated before thyroid surgery. Germline V gives CDR1 DFQATT, CDR2 SNEGSKA (reference sequence). This CDR3 spans 12 amino acids. Worth noting for this clone: Its antigen is not known. Mismatch with germline at one junction end may stem from a read error.

The rearrangement joins TRBV20-1 to TRBJ2-4; a possible D gene is TRBD2 (6 bases). The receptor was derived from a female donor with papillary thyroid cancer or a benign thyroid nodule (not recorded which). Some clones in this sample may be carry-over from other donors' samples. The sequencing input was blood. CDR3 in amino acids: CSARDLRGGINF. The CDR3 region has the DNA TGTAGTGCTAGAGATCTCCGCGGCGGGATTAACTTC.